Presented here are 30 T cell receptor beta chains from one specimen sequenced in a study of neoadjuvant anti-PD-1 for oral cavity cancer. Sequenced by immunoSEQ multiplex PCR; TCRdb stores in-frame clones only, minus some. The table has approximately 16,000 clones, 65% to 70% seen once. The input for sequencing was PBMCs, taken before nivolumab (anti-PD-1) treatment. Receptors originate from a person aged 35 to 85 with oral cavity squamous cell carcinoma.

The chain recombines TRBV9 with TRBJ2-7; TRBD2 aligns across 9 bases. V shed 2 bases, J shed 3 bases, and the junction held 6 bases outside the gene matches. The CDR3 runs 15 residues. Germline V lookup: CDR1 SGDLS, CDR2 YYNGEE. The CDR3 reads CASSVGAGGDYEQYF. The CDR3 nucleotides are TGTGCCAGCAGCGTGGGGGCGGGAGGGGACTACGAGCAGTACTTC.

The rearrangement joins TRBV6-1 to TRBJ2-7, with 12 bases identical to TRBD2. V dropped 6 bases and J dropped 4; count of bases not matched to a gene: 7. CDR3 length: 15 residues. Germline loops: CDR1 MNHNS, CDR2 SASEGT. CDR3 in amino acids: CASSLTSGGLYEQYF. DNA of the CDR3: TGTGCCAGCAGCCTGACTAGCGGGGGTCTTTACGAGCAGTACTTC.

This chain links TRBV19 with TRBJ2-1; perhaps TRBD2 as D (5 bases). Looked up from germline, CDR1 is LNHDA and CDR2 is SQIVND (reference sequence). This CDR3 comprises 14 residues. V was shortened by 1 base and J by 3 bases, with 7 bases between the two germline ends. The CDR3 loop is CASSIGDYYNEQFF. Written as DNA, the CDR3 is TGTGCCAGTAGTATAGGAGACTACTACAATGAGCAGTTCTTC.

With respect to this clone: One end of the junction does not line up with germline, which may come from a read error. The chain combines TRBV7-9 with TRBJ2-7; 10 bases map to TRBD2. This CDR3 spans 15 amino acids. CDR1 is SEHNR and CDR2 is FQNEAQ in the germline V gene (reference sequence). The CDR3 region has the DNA TGTGCCAGCAGCTTAAGCGGGAGGGCCTCCGACGAGCAGTACTTC. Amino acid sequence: CASSLSGRASDEQYF.

CDR3 nucleotides: TGCGCCAGCAGCGCTGGGGACAAATATGGCTACACCTTC. Protein: CASSAGDKYGYTF. The chain carries TRBV5-1 and TRBJ1-2; possibly TRBD1 for D (6 bases). V was trimmed by 4 bases and J by 5 bases, leaving 12 bases between them. The CDR3 is 13 amino acids. Per the germline V gene, CDR1 is SGHRS and CDR2 is YFSETQ. The whole variable domain, remainder taken from reference TRBV5-1 and TRBJ1-2, is KAGVTQTPRYLIKTRGQQVTLSCSPISGHRSVSWYQQTPGQGLQFLFEYFSETQRNKGNFPGRFSGRQFSNSRSEMNVSTLELGDSALYLCASSAGDKYGYTFGSGTRLTVV.

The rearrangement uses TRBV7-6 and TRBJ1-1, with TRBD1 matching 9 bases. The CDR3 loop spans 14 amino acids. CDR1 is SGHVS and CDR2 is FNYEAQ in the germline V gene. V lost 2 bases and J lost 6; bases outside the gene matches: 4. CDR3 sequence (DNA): TGTGCCAGCAGCTTAAGGGACAGGGATGCTGAAGCTTTCTTT. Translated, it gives CASSLRDRDAEAFF.

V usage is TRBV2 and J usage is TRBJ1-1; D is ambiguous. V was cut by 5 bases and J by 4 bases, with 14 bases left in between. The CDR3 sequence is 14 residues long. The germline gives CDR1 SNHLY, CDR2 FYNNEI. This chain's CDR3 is CASSKGSISTEAFF. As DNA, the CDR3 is TGTGCCAGCAGTAAAGGGTCTATCAGCACTGAAGCTTTCTTT. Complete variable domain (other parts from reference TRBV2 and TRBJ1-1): EPEVTQTPSHQVTQMGQEVILRCVPISNHLYFYWYRQILGQKVEFLVSFYNNEISEKSEIFDDQFSVERPDGSNFTLKIRSTKLEDSAMYFCASSKGSISTEAFFGQGTRLTVV.

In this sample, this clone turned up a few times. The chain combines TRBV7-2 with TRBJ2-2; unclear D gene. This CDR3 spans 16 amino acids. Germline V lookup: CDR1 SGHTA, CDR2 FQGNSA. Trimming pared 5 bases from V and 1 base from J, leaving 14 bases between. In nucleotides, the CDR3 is TGTGCCAGCAGCCCTGCTGTCACGGAGAACACCGGGGAGCTGTTTTTT. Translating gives CASSPAVTENTGELFF.

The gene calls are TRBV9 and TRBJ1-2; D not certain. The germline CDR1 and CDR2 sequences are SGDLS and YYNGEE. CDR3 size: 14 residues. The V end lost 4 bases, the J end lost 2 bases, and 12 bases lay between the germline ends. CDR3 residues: CASSPPHINYGYTF. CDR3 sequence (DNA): TGTGCCAGCAGCCCCCCACATATCAACTATGGCTACACCTTC.

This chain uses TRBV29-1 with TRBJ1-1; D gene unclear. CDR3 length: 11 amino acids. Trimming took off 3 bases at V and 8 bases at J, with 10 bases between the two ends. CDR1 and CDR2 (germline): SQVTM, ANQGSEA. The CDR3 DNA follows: TGCAGCGTTGAGGTCAGTTTGGAAGCTTTCTTT. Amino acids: CSVEVSLEAFF.

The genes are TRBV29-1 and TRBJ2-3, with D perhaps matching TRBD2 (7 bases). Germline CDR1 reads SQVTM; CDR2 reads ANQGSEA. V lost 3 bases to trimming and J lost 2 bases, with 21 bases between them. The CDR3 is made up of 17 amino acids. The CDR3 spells CSVEMDAERDITDTQYF. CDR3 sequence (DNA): TGCAGCGTTGAGATGGATGCGGAGCGGGACATCACAGATACGCAGTATTTT.

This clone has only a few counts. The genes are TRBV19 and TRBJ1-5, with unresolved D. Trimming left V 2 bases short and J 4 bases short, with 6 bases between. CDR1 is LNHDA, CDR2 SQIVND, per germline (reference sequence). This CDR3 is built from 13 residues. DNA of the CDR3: TGTGCCAGTAGTATAACCGCAAATCAGCCCCAGCATTTT. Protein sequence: CASSITANQPQHF.

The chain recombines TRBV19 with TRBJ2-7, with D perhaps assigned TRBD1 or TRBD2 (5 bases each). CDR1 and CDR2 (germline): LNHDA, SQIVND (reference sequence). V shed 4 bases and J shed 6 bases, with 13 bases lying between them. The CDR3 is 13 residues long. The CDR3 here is CASSRMSGLEQYF. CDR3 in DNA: TGTGCCAGTAGTAGAATGTCGGGGCTCGAGCAGTACTTC. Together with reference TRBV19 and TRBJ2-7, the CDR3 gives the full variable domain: DGGITQSPKYLFRKEGQNVTLSCEQNLNHDAMYWYRQDPGQGLRLIYYSQIVNDFQKGDIAEGYSVSREKKESFPLTVTSAQKNPTAFYLCASSRMSGLEQYFGPGTRLTVT.

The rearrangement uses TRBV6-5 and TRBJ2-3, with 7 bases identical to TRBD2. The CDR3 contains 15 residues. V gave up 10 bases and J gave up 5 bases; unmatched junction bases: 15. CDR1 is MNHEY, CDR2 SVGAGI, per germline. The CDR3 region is CATSVGGRALDTQYF. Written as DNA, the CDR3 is TGTGCCACCTCGGTCGGTGGGAGGGCCCTAGATACGCAGTATTTT.

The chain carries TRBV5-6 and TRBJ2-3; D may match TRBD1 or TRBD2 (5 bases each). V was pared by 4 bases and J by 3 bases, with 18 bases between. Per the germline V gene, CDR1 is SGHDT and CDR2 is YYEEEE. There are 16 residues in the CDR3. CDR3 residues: CASSIPGPRRTDTQYF. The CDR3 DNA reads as TGTGCCAGCAGCATTCCGGGACCCCGAAGGACAGATACGCAGTATTTT.

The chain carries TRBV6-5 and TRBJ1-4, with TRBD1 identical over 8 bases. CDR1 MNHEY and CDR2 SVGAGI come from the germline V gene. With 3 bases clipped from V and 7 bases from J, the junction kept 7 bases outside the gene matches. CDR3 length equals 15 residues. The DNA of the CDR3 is TGTGCCAGCAGTTATTCCGGACAGGGCGGTGAAAAACTGTTTTTT. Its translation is CASSYSGQGGEKLFF.

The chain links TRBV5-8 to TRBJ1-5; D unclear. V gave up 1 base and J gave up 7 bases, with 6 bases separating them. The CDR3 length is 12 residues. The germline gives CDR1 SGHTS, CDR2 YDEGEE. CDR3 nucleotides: TGTGCCAGCAGCTTGATGGGACAGCCCCAGCATTTT. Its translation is CASSLMGQPQHF. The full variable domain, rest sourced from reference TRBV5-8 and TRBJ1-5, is EAGVTQSPTHLIKTRGQQATLRCSPISGHTSVYWYQQALGLGLQFLLWYDEGEERNRGNFPPRFSGRQFPNYSSELNVNALELEDSALYLCASSLMGQPQHFGDGTRLSIL.

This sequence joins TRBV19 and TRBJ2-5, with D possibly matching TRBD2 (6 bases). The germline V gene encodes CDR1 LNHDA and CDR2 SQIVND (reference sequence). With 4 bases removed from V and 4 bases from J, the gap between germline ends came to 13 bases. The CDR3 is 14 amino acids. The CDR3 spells CASSRGLPRETQYF. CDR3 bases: TGTGCCAGTAGTAGGGGACTCCCTCGAGAGACCCAGTACTTC.

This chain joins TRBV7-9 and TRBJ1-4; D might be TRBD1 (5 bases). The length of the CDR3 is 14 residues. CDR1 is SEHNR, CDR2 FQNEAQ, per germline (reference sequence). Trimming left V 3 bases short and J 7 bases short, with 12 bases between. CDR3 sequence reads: CASSFDRDVEKLFF. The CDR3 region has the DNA TGTGCCAGCAGCTTCGACAGAGACGTTGAAAAACTGTTTTTT.

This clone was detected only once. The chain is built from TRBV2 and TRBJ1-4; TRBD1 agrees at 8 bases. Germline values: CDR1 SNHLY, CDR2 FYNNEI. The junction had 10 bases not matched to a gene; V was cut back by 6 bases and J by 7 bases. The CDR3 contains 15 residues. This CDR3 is CASRSDRGSFEKLFF. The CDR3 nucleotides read TGTGCCAGCAGATCCGACAGGGGCTCGTTTGAAAAACTGTTTTTT.

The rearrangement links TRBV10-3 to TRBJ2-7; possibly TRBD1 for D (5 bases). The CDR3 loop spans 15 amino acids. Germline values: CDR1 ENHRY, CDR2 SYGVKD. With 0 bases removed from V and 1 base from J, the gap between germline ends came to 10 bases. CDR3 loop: CAISESAGQSYEQYF. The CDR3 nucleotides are TGTGCCATCAGTGAGTCTGCAGGGCAATCCTACGAGCAGTACTTC.

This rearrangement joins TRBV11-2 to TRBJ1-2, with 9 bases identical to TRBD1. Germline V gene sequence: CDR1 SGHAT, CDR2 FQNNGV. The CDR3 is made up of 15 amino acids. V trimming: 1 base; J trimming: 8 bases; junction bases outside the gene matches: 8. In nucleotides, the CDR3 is TGTGCCAGCAGCTTAGGACCGGGACAGGGTCTCGGCTACACCTTC. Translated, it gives CASSLGPGQGLGYTF. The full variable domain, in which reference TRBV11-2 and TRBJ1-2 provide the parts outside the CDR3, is EAGVAQSPRYKIIEKRQSVAFWCNPISGHATLYWYQQILGQGPKLLIQFQNNGVVDDSQLPKDRFSAERLKGVDSTLKIQPAKLEDSAVYLCASSLGPGQGLGYTFGSGTRLTVV.

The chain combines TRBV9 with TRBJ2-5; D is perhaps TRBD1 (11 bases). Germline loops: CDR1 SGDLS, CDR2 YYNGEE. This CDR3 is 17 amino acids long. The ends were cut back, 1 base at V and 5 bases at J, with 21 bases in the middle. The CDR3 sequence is CASSVRLAGDRGETQYF. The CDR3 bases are TGTGCCAGCAGCGTACGGCTAGCGGGGGACAGGGGGGAGACCCAGTACTTC.

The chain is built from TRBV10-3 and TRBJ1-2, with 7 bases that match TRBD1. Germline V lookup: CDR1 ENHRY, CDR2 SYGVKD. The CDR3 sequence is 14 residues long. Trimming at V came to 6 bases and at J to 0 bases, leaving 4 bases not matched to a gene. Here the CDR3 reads CAISSTGANYGYTF. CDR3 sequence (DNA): TGTGCCATCAGCTCAACAGGGGCTAACTATGGCTACACCTTC.

This CDR3 reads CASSEAINSHQPQHF. CDR3 nucleotides: TGTGCCAGCAGTGAAGCGATAAACAGTCATCAGCCCCAGCATTTT. J is TRBJ1-5 and V is TRBV6-1; no clear D gene. The CDR3 sequence is 15 residues long. Germline V gives CDR1 MNHNS, CDR2 SASEGT. V was clipped by 0 bases and J by 5 bases, with 11 bases between them.

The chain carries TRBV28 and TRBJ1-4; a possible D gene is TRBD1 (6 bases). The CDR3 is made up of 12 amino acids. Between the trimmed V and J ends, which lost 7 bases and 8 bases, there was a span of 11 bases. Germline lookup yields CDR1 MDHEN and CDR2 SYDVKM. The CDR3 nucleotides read TGTGCCAGCAAAAGGACAGAGGAAAAACTGTTTTTT. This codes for CASKRTEEKLFF. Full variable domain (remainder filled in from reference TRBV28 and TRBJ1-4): DVKVTQSSRYLVKRTGEKVFLECVQDMDHENMFWYRQDPGLGLRLIYFSYDVKMKEKGDIPEGYSVSREKKERFSLILESASTNQTSMYLCASKRTEEKLFFGSGTQLSVL.

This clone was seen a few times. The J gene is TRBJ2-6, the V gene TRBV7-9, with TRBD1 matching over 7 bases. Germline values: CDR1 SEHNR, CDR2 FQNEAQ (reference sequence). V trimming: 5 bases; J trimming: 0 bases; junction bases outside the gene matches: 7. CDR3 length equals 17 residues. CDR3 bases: TGTGCCAGCAGCCCCGGGACAGTGAGCTCTGGGGCCAACGTCCTGACTTTC. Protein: CASSPGTVSSGANVLTF.

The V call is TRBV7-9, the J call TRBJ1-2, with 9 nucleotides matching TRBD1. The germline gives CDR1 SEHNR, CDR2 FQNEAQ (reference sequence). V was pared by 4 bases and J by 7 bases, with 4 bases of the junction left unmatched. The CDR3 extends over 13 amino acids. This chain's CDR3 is CASSWTGDGGYTF. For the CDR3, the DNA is TGTGCCAGCAGCTGGACAGGGGACGGTGGCTACACCTTC.

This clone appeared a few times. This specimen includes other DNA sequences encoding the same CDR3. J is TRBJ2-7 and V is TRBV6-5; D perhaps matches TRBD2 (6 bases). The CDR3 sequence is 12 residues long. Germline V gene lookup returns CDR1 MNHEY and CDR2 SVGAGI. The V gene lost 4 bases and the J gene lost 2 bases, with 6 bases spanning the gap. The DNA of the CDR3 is TGTGCCAGCAGTTCGGGAGCCTACGAGCAGTACTTC. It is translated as CASSSGAYEQYF.

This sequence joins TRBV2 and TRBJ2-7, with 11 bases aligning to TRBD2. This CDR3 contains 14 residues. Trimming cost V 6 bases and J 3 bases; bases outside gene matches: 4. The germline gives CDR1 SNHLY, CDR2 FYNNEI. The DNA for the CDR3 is TGTGCCAGCAGAGAGACTAGCGGGGACTACGAGCAGTACTTC. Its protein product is CASRETSGDYEQYF.